This entry concerns a single T cell receptor (beta chain). The table lists this clone with a count of one. Its antigen target is currently unknown. The input lacks base qualities; no much larger clone sits a single base away. TCRbeta CDR3 regions were amplified from genomic DNA by means of the immunoSEQ Assay, a bias-controlled multiplex PCR. The source study handled its data this way. Nucleated cell counts per sample were estimated from amplification of reference gene primers within the assay. To quantify the absolute abundance of each unique TCRbeta CDR3 rearrangement, sequence reads were collapsed and filtered. For each sample, productive Simpson clonality was calculated as the square root of Simpson's diversity index across productive rearrangements. TCRdb retrieved this table from immuneACCESS and kept in-frame rearrangements only. Not all clones are present; in checked studies, unresolved V genes account for under half, and no reason is known for the remainder. V, J and clone size were drawn from that table, and D and trimming were deduced from the DNA. A total of 150,000 to 200,000 clones appear in this sample, 82% of them only once. The ten largest clones add up to more than 6% of the sample.

This specimen comes from a study of blood T cell repertoires in COVID-19 (dated by TCRdb to between 2020 and 2021). Notes on the research overall: The collaborator samples originated in the United States, Italy and Spain and spanned the acute and convalescent phases of COVID-19. The material from the prospective study consisted of cDNA or gDNA derived from T cells, B-cell-depleted T cells, or PBMCs. Deeply sampled blood TCRbeta repertoires from subjects exposed to, actively infected with, or recovered from COVID-19 were included in the dataset. The repertoires were released in a freely available public database meant as a resource for research on the immune response to SARS-CoV-2. The samples were drawn from the first 160 participants of the ongoing ImmuneRACE study and from over a thousand subjects provided by 6 global collaborators. A de-identified subject ID, COVID-19 status, age in years and sex were almost always included in the sample metadata. Where HLA class I and class II types were available, the types were taken from metadata supplied by the sample provider, not from assay-based typing. Overall study results and their limits: The quantity of clinical and demographic metadata differed by source and by participant and was supplied without curation.

One collaborating source in Seattle enrolled patients during active infection and followed them longitudinally through the course of disease. Whole blood was collected in K2EDTA tubes by collaborating institutions according to the institutions' own protocols. For TCRbeta analysis, collaborator samples were shipped as frozen whole blood, as isolated PBMCs, or as DNA extracted from either sample type. Sequencing was carried out using peripheral blood. This receptor was obtained from a woman aged 35 to 49 with COVID-19, enrolled during active disease.

The CDR3 region: CASSIQGRASAFF. The base sequence is TGTGCCAGCAGCATACAGGGGCGGGCCTCAGCTTTCTTT. The chain employs TRBV11-2 and TRBJ1-1, with 7 bases aligning to TRBD1. CDR1 and CDR2, looked up from the germline V gene, are SGHAT and FQNNGV. From cysteine to phenylalanine, the CDR3 is 13 amino acids long. Of all the DNA, just the CDR3 is kept, 39 bases in frame from base 1. Compared with germline, V lacks 5 bases and J lacks 10 bases; bases without a gene match: 10.